This entry is about one TCR beta chain. These data originate in a study of blood T cell repertoires in COVID-19. Whole-study context: Sites in the United States, Italy and Spain provided acute and convalescent COVID-19 samples. Nucleic acid was either cDNA or gDNA, and it came from T cells, B-cell-depleted T cells, or PBMCs.

The CDR3 length is 15 residues. V lost 5 bases and J lost 5; bases outside the gene matches: 11. The germline V gene has CDR1 MNHEY and CDR2 SMNVEV (reference sequence). Methods used by the authors: For nucleated cells, counts were estimated from reference gene primer amplification. TCRdb's copy holds only in-frame clones and misses some; the assay was immunoSEQ multiplex PCR. For V, J and clone size, that table is used; D and trimming come from the DNA. The table includes a few hundred thousand clones, roughly 91% detected once. The J gene is TRBJ2-7, the V gene TRBV27, with 8 bases matching TRBD2. Sequencing was carried out using peripheral blood. The sequence came from a woman in her 40s who had recovered from COVID-19. CDR3 region: CASSPLSGRNDEQYF. In DNA, the CDR3 is TGTGCCAGCAGTCCCCTCAGCGGGAGAAACGACGAGCAGTACTTC.